The 21 T cell receptor beta chains in this list originate from one sample, sequenced in a study of blood T cell repertoires in COVID-19. This table comes from immunoSEQ multiplex PCR, and its TCRdb copy is limited to in-frame clones, with some not included. The sample has approximately 65,000 clones, about nine tenths seen once. Sample: peripheral blood. The receptors come from a woman between 18 and 29 years old with acute or convalescent COVID-19.

The chain employs TRBV28 and TRBJ1-1; no reliable D call. Deletions cut 1 base from V and 0 bases from J, with 18 bases between. The CDR3 has 18 residues. The germline V gene encodes CDR1 MDHEN and CDR2 SYDVKM. The DNA of the CDR3 is TGTGCCAGCAGTTTATTATACCTAAAGGGAGGTATGAACACTGAAGCTTTCTTT. Protein product: CASSLLYLKGGMNTEAFF.

This chain uses TRBV5-6 with TRBJ1-2; TRBD1 agrees at 7 bases. The CDR3 length is 15 residues. Trimming at V came to 4 bases and at J to 1 base, leaving 7 bases not matched to a gene. Looked up from germline, CDR1 is SGHDT and CDR2 is YYEEEE. Here the CDR3 DNA reads TGTGCCAGCAGCGTACTAGGGGGCCTTAACTATGGCTACACCTTC. This sequence encodes CASSVLGGLNYGYTF. The complete variable domain, with remaining parts taken from reference TRBV5-6 and TRBJ1-2, reads DAGVTQSPTHLIKTRGQQVTLRCSPKSGHDTVSWYQQALGQGPQFIFQYYEEEERQRGNFPDRFSGHQFPNYSSELNVNALLLGDSALYLCASSVLGGLNYGYTFGSGTRLTVV.

This chain joins TRBV7-2 and TRBJ2-7, with TRBD1 as a possible D gene (5 bases). CDR3 length: 13 amino acids. Trimming pared 2 bases from V and 3 bases from J, leaving 8 bases between. The germline CDR1 and CDR2 sequences are SGHTA and FQGNSA. CDR3 DNA: TGTGCCAGCAGCTTAATTCAGGGCTACGAGCAGTACTTC. Translated, it gives CASSLIQGYEQYF.

This clone was seen a few times. The chain recombines TRBV19 with TRBJ2-1; D is uncertain. The CDR3 contains 13 residues. Germline CDR1 and CDR2: LNHDA and SQIVND (reference sequence). With 1 base removed from V and 5 bases from J, the gap between germline ends came to 6 bases. Written as DNA, the CDR3 is TGTGCCAGTAGTATAGCGAGCAACAATGAGCAGTTCTTC. This codes for CASSIASNNEQFF. The whole variable domain, filled in from reference TRBV19 and TRBJ2-1, reads DGGITQSPKYLFRKEGQNVTLSCEQNLNHDAMYWYRQDPGQGLRLIYYSQIVNDFQKGDIAEGYSVSREKKESFPLTVTSAQKNPTAFYLCASSIASNNEQFFGPGTRLTVL.

The chain employs TRBV7-9 and TRBJ2-1; 11 bases are a match to TRBD2. V trimming: 0 bases; J trimming: 9 bases; junction bases outside the gene matches: 13. Germline-derived CDR1 and CDR2 are SEHNR and FQNEAQ (reference sequence). The CDR3 has 18 residues. In nucleotides, the CDR3 is TGTGCCAGCAGCTTAGCGCCTAGCGGGAGGCAGATACCGGGTGAGCAGTTCTTC. It is translated as CASSLAPSGRQIPGEQFF. The full variable domain, its missing parts supplied by reference TRBV7-9 and TRBJ2-1, is DTGVSQNPRHKITKRGQNVTFRCDPISEHNRLYWYRQTLGQGPEFLTYFQNEAQLEKSRLLSDRFSAERPKGSFSTLEIQRTEQGDSAMYLCASSLAPSGRQIPGEQFFGPGTRLTVL.

CDR3 DNA sequence: TGTGCCAGCAGCTTAGGTATGGTGCGCACTGAAGCTTTCTTT. Encoded protein: CASSLGMVRTEAFF. The chain employs TRBV7-2 and TRBJ1-1; the D is unclear. Germline V gene lookup returns CDR1 SGHTA and CDR2 FQGNSA. This CDR3 has 14 amino acids. V was trimmed by 1 base and J by 4 bases, leaving 10 bases between them.

The rearrangement uses TRBV11-3 and TRBJ2-3; no definite D call. The CDR3 is 14 residues long. In germline, CDR1 is SGHNT, CDR2 YENEEA. V dropped 2 bases and J dropped 2 bases, with 8 bases sitting between them. The CDR3 is CASSLNRNTDTQYF. In nucleotides, the CDR3 is TGTGCCAGCAGCTTAAACAGAAACACAGATACGCAGTATTTT.

V gene TRBV27 combines with J gene TRBJ1-6; tentatively, D is TRBD1 (5 bases). V was cut by 1 base and J by 8 bases, with 12 bases left in between. Germline V gives CDR1 MNHEY, CDR2 SMNVEV (reference sequence). This CDR3 has 15 residues. CDR3 sequence: CASSLLAGLDSPLHF. As DNA, the CDR3 is TGTGCCAGCAGTTTATTGGCAGGGCTTGATTCACCCCTCCACTTT.

The chain is built from TRBV6-1 and TRBJ1-2; D remains unclear. The CDR3 is 12 residues long. Germline V gene lookup returns CDR1 MNHNS and CDR2 SASEGT. The V and J ends lost 2 bases and 2 bases respectively, with 3 bases between them. CDR3 protein: CASSERNYGYTF. DNA of the CDR3: TGTGCCAGCAGTGAACGGAACTATGGCTACACCTTC.

V usage is TRBV5-1 and J usage is TRBJ2-2, with 11 bases identical to TRBD2. The junction had 3 bases not matched to a gene; V was cut back by 1 base and J by 4 bases. This CDR3 is 16 amino acids long. Germline V gene sequence: CDR1 SGHRS, CDR2 YFSETQ. The CDR3 protein is CASSLTSGGPTGELFF. CDR3 nucleotide sequence: TGCGCCAGCAGCTTGACTAGCGGGGGACCCACCGGGGAGCTGTTTTTT.

The chain couples TRBV7-2 to TRBJ2-1, with D perhaps matching TRBD2 (6 bases). This CDR3 has 13 amino acids. Per the germline V gene, CDR1 is SGHTA and CDR2 is FQGNSA. V was trimmed by 4 bases and J by 4 bases, leaving 8 bases between them. The CDR3 region has the DNA TGTGCCAGCAGCTCGACTAGTTACAATGAGCAGTTCTTC. This sequence encodes CASSSTSYNEQFF.

This sequence joins TRBV7-7 and TRBJ2-5, with a possible D match to TRBD2 (5 bases). This CDR3 is built from 15 residues. Trimming pared 1 base from V and 2 bases from J, leaving 11 bases between. The germline V gene encodes CDR1 SSHAT and CDR2 FNYEAQ (reference sequence). CDR3 protein: CASSLVPGKQETQYF. The DNA for the CDR3 is TGTGCCAGCAGCTTAGTTCCGGGAAAACAAGAGACCCAGTACTTC.

V usage is TRBV2 and J usage is TRBJ1-6, with 7 nucleotides matching TRBD1. CDR3 size: 14 residues. The germline CDR1 and CDR2 sequences are SNHLY and FYNNEI. V gave up 6 bases and J gave up 14 bases; unmatched junction bases: 13. The CDR3, as DNA: TGTGCCAGCAGGGTAGAGGGGGCGCGGGCTTCCCTCCACTTT. This encodes CASRVEGARASLHF.

The genes are TRBV30 and TRBJ2-1; D call uncertain. Germline loops: CDR1 GTSNPN, CDR2 SVGIG (reference sequence). Trimming removed 1 base at V and 11 bases at J, with 12 bases between. The CDR3 has 12 amino acids. CDR3 DNA sequence: TGTGCCTGGAGTGCTCAAACTGATCAGCAGTTCTTC. Amino acids: CAWSAQTDQQFF.

The J gene is TRBJ2-3, the V gene TRBV5-5; 7 nucleotides align to TRBD2. The V and J ends lost 4 bases and 2 bases, in that order; junction bases with no gene match: 4. The CDR3 is 14 residues long. Per germline, CDR1 SGHKS and CDR2 YYEKEE (reference sequence). The CDR3, as DNA: TGTGCCAGCAGCACCAGCGGGGACACAGATACGCAGTATTTT. This translates into CASSTSGDTDTQYF. Complete variable domain (other parts from reference TRBV5-5 and TRBJ2-3): DAGVTQSPTHLIKTRGQQVTLRCSPISGHKSVSWYQQVLGQGPQFIFQYYEKEERGRGNFPDRFSARQFPNYSSELNVNALLLGDSALYLCASSTSGDTDTQYFGPGTRLTVL.

This clone was counted a single time. The chain is built from TRBV25-1 and TRBJ2-1, with 9 positions matching TRBD1. Germline loops: CDR1 MGHDK, CDR2 SYGVNS. This CDR3 has 15 amino acids. V was pared by 3 bases and J by 3 bases, with 3 bases of the junction left unmatched. The CDR3 DNA reads as TGTGCCAGCAGTGAGGGACAGGGTGGCTACAATGAGCAGTTCTTC. Protein product: CASSEGQGGYNEQFF.

V is TRBV2 and J is TRBJ1-5; 8 bases agree with TRBD1. CDR3 size: 20 residues. CDR1 and CDR2 from the germline V gene are SNHLY and FYNNEI. After removal of 4 bases from V and 2 bases from J, the junction contained 19 bases not matched to a gene. In DNA, the CDR3 is TGTGCCAGCAGTGCCGGACAGGGTGGGATTGGGACTTTAGGCAATCAGCCCCAGCATTTT. Its translation: CASSAGQGGIGTLGNQPQHF.

The chain is built from TRBV19 and TRBJ1-6; D possibly corresponds to TRBD1 (6 bases). The V and J ends lost 6 bases and 7 bases respectively, with 16 bases between them. Germline loops: CDR1 LNHDA, CDR2 SQIVND (reference sequence). This CDR3 comprises 15 residues. CDR3: CASRFGQTLNSPLHF. The CDR3 DNA reads TGTGCCAGTAGATTCGGACAGACTCTAAATTCACCCCTCCACTTT. Full variable domain (rest looked up from reference TRBV19 and TRBJ1-6): DGGITQSPKYLFRKEGQNVTLSCEQNLNHDAMYWYRQDPGQGLRLIYYSQIVNDFQKGDIAEGYSVSREKKESFPLTVTSAQKNPTAFYLCASRFGQTLNSPLHFGNGTRLTVT.

The genes are TRBV5-1 and TRBJ2-1; 7 nucleotides align to TRBD2. Trimming took 2 bases from V and 0 from J; bases not matched to a gene: 2. Germline CDR1 reads SGHRS; CDR2 reads YFSETQ. This CDR3 region has 15 residues. In DNA, the CDR3 is TGCGCCAGCAGCTTCGGCGGGAGCTCCTACAATGAGCAGTTCTTC. Protein product: CASSFGGSSYNEQFF.

This clone was detected only once. The CDR3 bases are TGTGCCAGCAGTGAACAGGGGAGAGGATACAATGAGCAGTTCTTC. This sequence encodes CASSEQGRGYNEQFF. The rearrangement uses TRBV6-1 and TRBJ2-1; weak D call: TRBD1 (6 bases). Per the germline V gene, CDR1 is MNHNS and CDR2 is SASEGT. Trimming stripped 2 bases from V and 4 bases from J, with 12 bases between. The CDR3 spans 15 residues.

V and J are TRBV18 and TRBJ2-7; 11 nucleotides agree with TRBD1. The CDR3 has 16 residues. Germline CDR1 KGHSH, CDR2 LQKENI. The J segment lost 4 bases and the V segment lost 3 bases, leaving 8 bases of the junction unmatched. Written as DNA, the CDR3 is TGTGCCAGCTCACCTCGTGGACAGGGGGCGGGGTACGAGCAGTACTTC. It specifies CASSPRGQGAGYEQYF.